These T cell receptor beta chains were read from a single sample in a study of blood T cells in healthy people across ages. TCRdb re-derived calls from the 5' RACE reads in MiXCR, one entry per CDR3 protein. The table lists roughly 800,000 distinct CDR3 sequences, 55% to 75% of them singletons. The sample consisted of blood. The source is a man aged 25 to 40 in good health. Each CDR3 is given with its conserved first and last residue. Each record gives: D gene, J gene, clone size, V gene, CDR3 DNA, CDR3 protein. The D gene is left open where the match is weak. Size is stated for part of the rows, as once, few or many counts, or as a class when the clone is expanded.

d_call: TRBD1
j_call: TRBJ2-7
clone_size: -
v_call: TRBV20-1
cdr3_nt: TGCAGTGCTAGTGGGGGGGGACAGGGGGCGAAATACGAGCAGTACTTC
cdr3_aa: CSASGGGQGAKYEQYF

d_call: TRBD2
j_call: TRBJ2-4
clone_size: -
v_call: TRBV20-1
cdr3_nt: TGCAGTGCTAGTAGTAGGAGTGGGACTAGCGGCATTCAGTACTTC
cdr3_aa: CSASSRSGTSGIQYF

d_call: TRBD1
j_call: TRBJ2-1
clone_size: few
v_call: TRBV29-1
cdr3_nt: TGCAGCGGCGGACAGGGGAGCCTCTACAATGAGCAGTTCTTC
cdr3_aa: CSGGQGSLYNEQFF

d_call: -
j_call: TRBJ1-6
clone_size: few
v_call: TRBV6-6
cdr3_nt: TGTGCCAGCAGTACCGGGGCCGCCAAATCACCCCTCCACTTT
cdr3_aa: CASSTGAAKSPLHF

d_call: TRBD2
j_call: TRBJ2-5
clone_size: few
v_call: TRBV27
cdr3_nt: TGTGCCAGCAGTTTACGACTAAGCGGGGGAGAGACCCAGTACTTC
cdr3_aa: CASSLRLSGGETQYF

d_call: TRBD1
j_call: TRBJ1-2
clone_size: -
v_call: TRBV7-6
cdr3_nt: TGTGCCAGCAGCCAAGGGACAGGGTGGGATGGCTACACCTTC
cdr3_aa: CASSQGTGWDGYTF

d_call: TRBD2
j_call: TRBJ2-5
clone_size: -
v_call: TRBV7-2
cdr3_nt: TGTGCCAGCAGCTTGTCGTCTAGCGGGAAACAAGAGACCCAGTACTTC
cdr3_aa: CASSLSSSGKQETQYF

d_call: -
j_call: TRBJ2-7
clone_size: -
v_call: TRBV7-6
cdr3_nt: TGTGCCAGCAGCTCCCCCGATAAGGTCGACGAGCAGTACTTC
cdr3_aa: CASSSPDKVDEQYF

d_call: -
j_call: TRBJ2-7
clone_size: once
v_call: TRBV4-2
cdr3_nt: TGTGCCAGCAGCCAAGACCAACATTCGCGGTACTTC
cdr3_aa: CASSQDQHSRYF

d_call: -
j_call: TRBJ2-5
clone_size: few
v_call: TRBV19
cdr3_nt: TGTGCCAGTAGCGACGGAAGAGAGACCCAGTACTTC
cdr3_aa: CASSDGRETQYF

d_call: -
j_call: TRBJ2-5
clone_size: -
v_call: TRBV6-5
cdr3_nt: TGTGCCAGCAGAAAGGCAGTTGGGGAGACCCAGTACTTC
cdr3_aa: CASRKAVGETQYF

d_call: -
j_call: TRBJ2-5
clone_size: many
v_call: TRBV4-3
cdr3_nt: TGTGCCAGCAGCCAGGGCCCCCAAGAGACCCAGTACTTC
cdr3_aa: CASSQGPQETQYF

d_call: -
j_call: TRBJ2-6
clone_size: -
v_call: TRBV9
cdr3_nt: TGTGCCAGCAGCGTAGTGGGGGGCGCTGGGGCCAACGTCCTGACTTTC
cdr3_aa: CASSVVGGAGANVLTF

d_call: TRBD1
j_call: TRBJ1-5
clone_size: -
v_call: TRBV12-3/TRBV12-4
cdr3_nt: TGTGCCAGCAGTGTATCTGGGACAGATAATCAGCCCCAGCATTTT
cdr3_aa: CASSVSGTDNQPQHF

d_call: -
j_call: TRBJ2-3
clone_size: -
v_call: TRBV7-2
cdr3_nt: TGTGCCAGCAGCCAGGGGGGGATTAATACGCAGTATTTT
cdr3_aa: CASSQGGINTQYF

d_call: -
j_call: TRBJ1-2
clone_size: -
v_call: TRBV20-1
cdr3_nt: TGCAGTGCTAGTCTAGGAGCCAACTATGGCTACACCTTC
cdr3_aa: CSASLGANYGYTF

d_call: -
j_call: TRBJ2-1
clone_size: few
v_call: TRBV9
cdr3_nt: TGTGCCAGCAGCGTAGCCCTTTCGGGCAGAGAGCAGTTCTTC
cdr3_aa: CASSVALSGREQFF

d_call: -
j_call: TRBJ2-1
clone_size: -
v_call: TRBV7-2
cdr3_nt: TGTGCCAGCAGCCTGGGGACCCAGCGTGAGCAGTTCTTC
cdr3_aa: CASSLGTQREQFF

d_call: -
j_call: TRBJ1-4
clone_size: many
v_call: TRBV12-3/TRBV12-4
cdr3_nt: TGTGCCAGCAGTCCGGACAGTTATGAAAAACTGTTTTTT
cdr3_aa: CASSPDSYEKLFF

d_call: -
j_call: TRBJ1-1
clone_size: -
v_call: TRBV10-3
cdr3_nt: TGTGCCATCAGTGAGAGGAGGGTACCGAACACTGAAGCTTTCTTT
cdr3_aa: CAISERRVPNTEAFF

d_call: -
j_call: TRBJ2-7
clone_size: -
v_call: TRBV7-3
cdr3_nt: TGTGCCACACTCGAGCAGTACTTC
cdr3_aa: CATLEQYF

d_call: -
j_call: TRBJ1-1
clone_size: -
v_call: TRBV20-1
cdr3_nt: TGCAGTGCTAGAGATTCTTTAAAGTTTTCGTGGGCTGAAGCTTTCTTT
cdr3_aa: CSARDSLKFSWAEAFF

d_call: -
j_call: TRBJ2-7
clone_size: -
v_call: TRBV7-9
cdr3_nt: TGTGCCAGCAGCTTAGCCCTGGGGCAGGCCCACTACGAGCAGTACTTC
cdr3_aa: CASSLALGQAHYEQYF

d_call: -
j_call: TRBJ1-2
clone_size: -
v_call: TRBV6-5
cdr3_nt: TGTGCCAGCAGTTACTCGTATGGGGTCCCCTATGGCTACACCTTC
cdr3_aa: CASSYSYGVPYGYTF

d_call: TRBD2
j_call: TRBJ2-1
clone_size: few
v_call: TRBV10-3
cdr3_nt: TGTGCCATCGCAGGACTAGCGGGAGGCGTGAATGAGCAGTTCTTC
cdr3_aa: CAIAGLAGGVNEQFF

d_call: -
j_call: TRBJ1-2
clone_size: -
v_call: TRBV21-1
cdr3_nt: TGTGCCAGCAGCAAGGGGGACAGGGGAGACTATGGCTACACCTTC
cdr3_aa: CASSKGDRGDYGYTF

d_call: -
j_call: TRBJ2-7
clone_size: -
v_call: TRBV6-5
cdr3_nt: TGTGCCAGCCGCGGACAAAAAGGTTCCTACGAGCAGTACTTC
cdr3_aa: CASRGQKGSYEQYF

d_call: -
j_call: TRBJ2-5
clone_size: -
v_call: TRBV4-3
cdr3_nt: TGCGCCAGCAGCCAAGGAACATTTGGAGGGCGGGAGACCCAGTACTTC
cdr3_aa: CASSQGTFGGRETQYF

d_call: -
j_call: TRBJ1-4
clone_size: -
v_call: TRBV6-5
cdr3_nt: TGTGCCAGCAGACCAGGTCCTTTTAATGAAAAACTGTTTTTT
cdr3_aa: CASRPGPFNEKLFF

d_call: -
j_call: TRBJ2-4
clone_size: few
v_call: TRBV28
cdr3_nt: TGTGCCAGCAGTTTAGTGGGAAACAAAAACATTCAGTACTTC
cdr3_aa: CASSLVGNKNIQYF

d_call: TRBD1
j_call: TRBJ2-7
clone_size: few
v_call: TRBV5-1
cdr3_nt: TGCGCCAGCAGCGGCCGGGACAGGAGCTACGAGCAGTACTTC
cdr3_aa: CASSGRDRSYEQYF

d_call: -
j_call: TRBJ2-3
clone_size: few
v_call: TRBV21-1
cdr3_nt: TGTGCCAGCAGCCCTCCAGGGGGGGTCTTCACAGATACGCAGTATTTT
cdr3_aa: CASSPPGGVFTDTQYF

d_call: TRBD2
j_call: TRBJ2-7
clone_size: -
v_call: TRBV20-1
cdr3_nt: TGCAGTGCTAGTCGGGGGGACGGCGGGGGTTCCTACGAGCAGTACTTC
cdr3_aa: CSASRGDGGGSYEQYF

d_call: TRBD2
j_call: TRBJ2-3
clone_size: -
v_call: TRBV7-2
cdr3_nt: TGTGCCAGCAGCTTTCTGGGGACTAGCGTTACAGATACGCAGTATTTT
cdr3_aa: CASSFLGTSVTDTQYF

d_call: -
j_call: TRBJ2-1
clone_size: once
v_call: TRBV28
cdr3_nt: TGTGCCAGCAGCTTAGCGTCAACCGGATACAATGAGCAGTTCTTC
cdr3_aa: CASSLASTGYNEQFF

d_call: -
j_call: TRBJ2-7
clone_size: -
v_call: TRBV7-9
cdr3_nt: TGTGCCAGCAGCTCCGACAGGGCGGGAGGATCCTACAATGAGCAGTACTTC
cdr3_aa: CASSSDRAGGSYNEQYF

d_call: TRBD2
j_call: TRBJ2-5
clone_size: few
v_call: TRBV7-9
cdr3_nt: TGTGCCAGCAGCACCGGAGCGGGAGTAAAAGAGACCCAGTACTTC
cdr3_aa: CASSTGAGVKETQYF

d_call: -
j_call: TRBJ2-7
clone_size: -
v_call: TRBV10-3
cdr3_nt: TGTGCCATCGGAGGGGACTTATACTACGAGCAGTACTTC
cdr3_aa: CAIGGDLYYEQYF

d_call: TRBD2
j_call: TRBJ2-3
clone_size: -
v_call: TRBV20-1
cdr3_nt: TGCAGTGCGCAAACTAGCGGGAGTCCAGTGGATACGCAGTATTTT
cdr3_aa: CSAQTSGSPVDTQYF

d_call: -
j_call: TRBJ2-1
clone_size: few
v_call: TRBV29-1
cdr3_nt: TGCAGCGTTGAAGATAGCTCCTACAATGAGCAGTTCTTC
cdr3_aa: CSVEDSSYNEQFF

d_call: -
j_call: TRBJ2-3
clone_size: few
v_call: TRBV6-6
cdr3_nt: TGTGCCAGCACGGCAGAAGGGGGAGATACGCAGTATTTT
cdr3_aa: CASTAEGGDTQYF

d_call: -
j_call: TRBJ2-7
clone_size: -
v_call: TRBV2
cdr3_nt: TGTGCCAGCAGTGAAATACCAGGGAGTGGATACGAGCAGTACTTC
cdr3_aa: CASSEIPGSGYEQYF

d_call: TRBD1
j_call: TRBJ2-7
clone_size: few
v_call: TRBV4-2
cdr3_nt: TGTGCCAGCAGCTTACAGGGGGACAACTACGAGCAGTACTTC
cdr3_aa: CASSLQGDNYEQYF